This passage covers 18 T cell receptor beta chains from one sample sequenced in a study of shared clonotypes between healthy human individuals. TCRdb's copy holds only in-frame clones and misses some; the assay was immunoSEQ multiplex PCR. The sample contains some 580,000 clones, approximately 97% of which appear only once. Sample: naive CD4+ T cells sorted from blood. Subset specified: CD45RA+ positively selected. These receptors came from a woman aged 25 to 39 in good health.

The chain carries TRBV28 and TRBJ2-3, with D perhaps TRBD2 (6 bases). The V end was cut by 6 bases, the J end by 1 base, with 20 bases between. Germline CDR1 is MDHEN and CDR2 is SYDVKM. CDR3 length equals 17 residues. CDR3 amino acids: CASSPSPGLLGTDTQYF. The CDR3 coding sequence is TGTGCCAGCAGCCCTTCTCCGGGACTCCTCGGCACAGATACGCAGTATTTT.

This rearrangement joins TRBV10-3 to TRBJ2-2, with D possibly TRBD1 on 6 matching bases. CDR3 size: 17 residues. Trimming took 5 bases from V and 1 from J, leaving 17 bases between them. Looked up from germline, CDR1 is ENHRY and CDR2 is SYGVKD. CDR3 protein: CAISLQTGQKNTGELFF. As DNA, the CDR3 is TGTGCCATCAGTCTCCAGACAGGCCAGAAGAACACCGGGGAGCTGTTTTTT.

The rearrangement links TRBV19 to TRBJ1-2, with a tentative D call TRBD1 (6 bases). V was clipped by 3 bases and J by 2 bases, with 13 bases between them. The CDR3 sequence is 15 residues long. CDR1 is LNHDA, CDR2 SQIVND, per germline (reference sequence). The CDR3 nucleotides are TGTGCCAGTAGTATCCCGGGGGCGACCAACTATGGCTACACCTTC. Translated: CASSIPGATNYGYTF.

The chain has TRBV10-1 and TRBJ2-1; 10 bases line up with TRBD2. Trimming at V came to 4 bases and at J to 7 bases, leaving 7 bases not matched to a gene. Germline V gene data show CDR1 as WNHNN and CDR2 as SYGVQD (reference sequence). The CDR3 spans 15 residues. This CDR3 reads CASSGQLAGSNEQFF. The CDR3 nucleotides read TGCGCCAGCAGTGGGCAACTAGCGGGAAGTAATGAGCAGTTCTTC.

This clone was recorded only once. The V call is TRBV19, the J call TRBJ2-7; D is perhaps TRBD1 (6 bases). CDR3 length: 15 amino acids. Germline V CDR1 and CDR2: LNHDA, SQIVND (reference sequence). V gave up 5 bases and J gave up 1 base, with 15 bases separating them. The CDR3, as DNA: TGTGCCAGTAGTGTGACCACAGGGTTGTCCTACGAGCAGTACTTC. Its protein product is CASSVTTGLSYEQYF.

This clone came up once. In DNA form, the CDR3 reads TGCGCCAGCAGTGAGGCGTCAGGCTACGAGCAGTACTTC. It yields the protein CASSEASGYEQYF. The chain joins TRBV10-1 to TRBJ2-5, with D unclear. The J call may be mistaken, given a closer DNA end match to TRBJ2-7. Germline V gene sequence: CDR1 WNHNN, CDR2 SYGVQD (reference sequence). The CDR3 is made up of 13 amino acids.

The rearrangement links TRBV28 to TRBJ2-2, with D possibly matching TRBD2 (5 bases). The V gene's germline CDR1 is MDHEN and CDR2 SYDVKM. CDR3 length: 15 amino acids. Trimming shortened V by 8 bases and J by 6 bases, and 19 bases separated the two germline ends. This chain's CDR3 is CASSRADLRSGELFF. DNA for the CDR3: TGTGCCAGCTCAAGGGCGGACTTGAGGTCCGGGGAGCTGTTTTTT.

The chain couples TRBV23-1 to TRBJ2-1, with 15 positions matching TRBD2. TRBV23-1 falls under the ORF class, with uncertain function. Trimming cost V 3 bases and J 8 bases; bases outside gene matches: 14. This CDR3 is 19 amino acids long. The chain's CDR3 is CASSQGLAGGPTSLHEQFF. The CDR3 DNA reads TGCGCCAGCAGTCAGGGACTAGCGGGAGGACCAACCTCACTCCATGAGCAGTTCTTC.

The chain is built from TRBV20-1 and TRBJ1-4; no firm D call. CDR3 length: 11 amino acids. The ends were cut back, 6 bases at V and 1 base at J, with 3 bases in the middle. CDR1 and CDR2 from the germline V gene are DFQATT and SNEGSKA (reference sequence). The CDR3 here is CSAGTNEKLFF. The DNA of the CDR3 is TGCAGTGCGGGAACTAATGAAAAACTGTTTTTT.

The chain uses TRBV14 and TRBJ1-2, with 7 bases aligning to TRBD1. CDR1 and CDR2 (germline): SGHDN, FVKESK. Trimming took 5 bases from V and 4 from J; bases not matched to a gene: 7. The CDR3 is 14 amino acids. CDR3 sequence: CASSYGTALYGYTF. The CDR3 nucleotides read TGTGCCAGCAGCTATGGGACAGCCCTCTATGGCTACACCTTC. Full variable domain (rest looked up from reference TRBV14 and TRBJ1-2): EAGVTQFPSHSVIEKGQTVTLRCDPISGHDNLYWYRRVMGKEIKFLLHFVKESKQDESGMPNNRFLAERTGGTYSTLKVQPAELEDSGVYFCASSYGTALYGYTFGSGTRLTVV.

Regarding this clone: Other DNA sequences of this sample code for an identical CDR3. This sequence joins TRBV29-1 and TRBJ2-2; D is undetermined. Trimming cost V 3 bases and J 0 bases, with 5 bases left between them. Germline V gives CDR1 SQVTM, CDR2 ANQGSEA. This CDR3 is built from 13 residues. The CDR3 spells CSVEGPNTGELFF. The CDR3 bases are TGCAGCGTTGAGGGTCCGAACACCGGGGAGCTGTTTTTT.

The V gene is TRBV23-1, the J gene TRBJ1-1, with a weak D call TRBD1 (5 bases). Being an ORF, TRBV23-1 has a function that is uncertain. Trimming pared 8 bases from V and 10 bases from J, leaving 14 bases between. The CDR3 runs to 11 residues. CDR3 nucleotide sequence: TGCGCCAGCGCGGGGGGTGTAGGAGCTTTCTTT. It codes for CASAGGVGAFF.

The rearrangement links TRBV9 to TRBJ2-1; tentative D call: TRBD1 (7 bases). This CDR3 comprises 17 residues. The germline gives CDR1 SGDLS, CDR2 YYNGEE. V was shortened by 0 bases and J by 7 bases, with 20 bases between the two germline ends. CDR3 protein: CASSVGLRGLSGNEQFF. DNA of the CDR3: TGTGCCAGCAGCGTAGGTCTCAGGGGGTTGAGCGGGAATGAGCAGTTCTTC.

The chain employs TRBV5-1 and TRBJ2-1; 7 nucleotides match TRBD2. The CDR3 loop spans 15 amino acids. The junction had 0 bases not matched to a gene; V was cut back by 0 bases and J by 0 bases. CDR1 and CDR2 (germline): SGHRS, YFSETQ. The CDR3 loop is CASSLERDSYNEQFF. The CDR3 nucleotides are TGCGCCAGCAGCTTGGAGCGGGACTCCTACAATGAGCAGTTCTTC.

This sequence joins TRBV2 and TRBJ1-5; tentative D call: TRBD1 (6 bases). Per germline, CDR1 SNHLY and CDR2 FYNNEI. V lost 4 bases and J lost 5, with 15 bases in between. The CDR3 is 15 residues long. The CDR3 region has the DNA TGTGCCAGCAGTGGGACCGGACAGTTCTATCAGCCCCAGCATTTT. It translates to CASSGTGQFYQPQHF. Supplemented by reference TRBV2 and TRBJ1-5, the full variable domain reads EPEVTQTPSHQVTQMGQEVILRCVPISNHLYFYWYRQILGQKVEFLVSFYNNEISEKSEIFDDQFSVERPDGSNFTLKIRSTKLEDSAMYFCASSGTGQFYQPQHFGDGTRLSIL.

V and J are TRBV30 and TRBJ2-2; tentative D call: TRBD2 (7 bases). Trimming took off 1 base at V and 5 bases at J, with 17 bases between the two ends. Germline-derived CDR1 and CDR2 are GTSNPN and SVGIG (reference sequence). The CDR3 is made up of 16 amino acids. CDR3 nucleotides: TGTGCCTGGAGTGAAAAAGCTGGGAGGGGGACCGGGGAGCTGTTTTTT. Translating gives CAWSEKAGRGTGELFF.

The chain couples TRBV5-4 to TRBJ2-1; D possibly matches TRBD1 or TRBD2 (6 bases each). V dropped 1 base and J dropped 7 bases, with 15 bases sitting between them. The CDR3 is 15 amino acids. Germline V lookup: CDR1 SGHNT, CDR2 YYREEE (reference sequence). DNA for the CDR3: TGTGCCAGCAGCTTGATCGGGGGCGAAATGAATGAGCAGTTCTTC. Encoded protein: CASSLIGGEMNEQFF.

The chain combines TRBV10-2 with TRBJ1-2; 11 bases line up with TRBD1. The CDR3 is made up of 18 amino acids. The germline CDR1 and CDR2 sequences are WSHSY and SAAADI. With V trimmed by 2 bases and J by 2 bases, 10 bases remained unmatched. The CDR3 sequence: CASSEVRDRGEGNYGYTF. In DNA form, the CDR3 reads TGCGCCAGCAGTGAGGTCCGGGACAGGGGGGAGGGGAACTATGGCTACACCTTC.